Following are 10 T cell receptor beta chains from one sample sequenced in a study of blood T cell repertoires in COVID-19. Here immunoSEQ multiplex PCR was the method, and the copy in TCRdb shows in-frame clones only, minus some. The sample holds 84,000 or so clones; 75% to 90% are singletons and the top ten take 15% to 20%. Sequencing was done on a sample of peripheral blood. These receptors were taken from a woman older than 75 with acute or convalescent COVID-19.

The genes are TRBV12-3 or TRBV12-4 and TRBJ1-3; 9 bases match TRBD1. The CDR3 has 13 residues. V was clipped by 6 bases and J by 4 bases; unmatched bases: 1. The CDR3 is CASRGTGGNTIYF. The CDR3 nucleotides read TGTGCCAGCAGGGGGACAGGGGGAAACACCATATATTTT.

The CDR3 loop is CAISGHRQGSTEAFF. The CDR3 DNA is TGTGCCATCAGCGGCCATAGACAGGGCAGCACTGAAGCTTTCTTT. The rearrangement joins TRBV10-3 to TRBJ1-1, with 7 bases aligning to TRBD1. V was clipped by 6 bases and J by 4 bases; unmatched bases: 11. The CDR3 extends over 15 amino acids. Looked up from germline, CDR1 is ENHRY and CDR2 is SYGVKD.

The V gene is TRBV29-1, the J gene TRBJ1-1; TRBD1 aligns across 7 bases. Germline CDR1 reads SQVTM; CDR2 reads ANQGSEA. The junction had 7 bases not matched to a gene; V was cut back by 5 bases and J by 4 bases. The CDR3 runs 13 residues. The CDR3 region has the DNA TGCAGCGTTCCAGGGGGTAGGATCACTGAAGCTTTCTTT. The encoded protein is CSVPGGRITEAFF.

The V and J genes are TRBV2 and TRBJ2-4; 9 bases fit TRBD2. V was pared by 2 bases and J by 2 bases, with 4 bases of the junction left unmatched. Germline lookup yields CDR1 SNHLY and CDR2 FYNNEI. The CDR3 covers 16 residues. The CDR3 spells CASSEKRGVTKNIQYF. The CDR3 DNA is TGTGCCAGCAGTGAAAAGCGGGGGGTTACCAAAAACATTCAGTACTTC. Supplemented by reference TRBV2 and TRBJ2-4, the full variable domain reads EPEVTQTPSHQVTQMGQEVILRCVPISNHLYFYWYRQILGQKVEFLVSFYNNEISEKSEIFDDQFSVERPDGSNFTLKIRSTKLEDSAMYFCASSEKRGVTKNIQYFGAGTRLSVL.

The chain recombines TRBV5-1 with TRBJ1-2, with D possibly being TRBD1 (6 bases). The CDR3 contains 14 residues. Germline V lookup: CDR1 SGHRS, CDR2 YFSETQ. The V end was cut by 0 bases, the J end by 3 bases, with 9 bases between. The CDR3: CASSLEGEYYGYTF. The CDR3 region has the DNA TGCGCCAGCAGCTTGGAGGGGGAATACTATGGCTACACCTTC.

The J gene is TRBJ1-2, the V gene TRBV15; 8 bases agree with TRBD1. J gave up 3 bases and V 5 bases, and 2 bases lay outside the gene matches. The CDR3 totals 13 residues. Germline CDR1 reads LNHNV; CDR2 reads YYDKDF (reference sequence). The CDR3 sequence is CATSDRGYYGYTF. CDR3 DNA sequence: TGTGCCACCAGCGACAGGGGTTACTATGGCTACACCTTC.

This clone occurred once. The chain is built from TRBV7-8 and TRBJ2-1, with a possible D match to TRBD2 (9 bases). Germline CDR1 SGHVS, CDR2 FQNEAQ. The CDR3 sequence is 16 residues long. Trimming took off 3 bases at V and 7 bases at J, with 19 bases between the two ends. The CDR3 protein is CASSFVAGGTGNEQFF. CDR3 DNA: TGTGCCAGCAGCTTTGTCGCGGGGGGGACAGGAAATGAGCAGTTCTTC.

This clone was recorded a few times. The chain uses TRBV30 and TRBJ2-5, with 7 bases that match TRBD1. This CDR3 region has 15 residues. V was clipped by 1 base and J by 5 bases; unmatched bases: 10. The germline V gene has CDR1 GTSNPN and CDR2 SVGIG (reference sequence). The CDR3 loop reads CAWSAQGLGWETQYF. The CDR3 nucleotides read TGTGCCTGGAGTGCACAGGGGCTTGGTTGGGAGACCCAGTACTTC.

The V and J genes are TRBV5-1 and TRBJ2-2, with TRBD2 matching over 10 bases. CDR3 length equals 18 residues. CDR1 and CDR2 (germline): SGHRS, YFSETQ. With V trimmed by 0 bases and J by 2 bases, 7 bases remained unmatched. Here the CDR3 reads CASSLAGLAGANTGELFF. The CDR3 coding sequence is TGCGCCAGCAGCTTGGCCGGGCTAGCGGGGGCCAACACCGGGGAGCTGTTTTTT.

The gene calls are TRBV19 and TRBJ2-2; D remains ambiguous. Germline lookup yields CDR1 LNHDA and CDR2 SQIVND (reference sequence). V lost 7 bases to trimming and J lost 5 bases, with 17 bases between them. This CDR3 comprises 15 residues. The CDR3 loop reads CASNSRQVWTGELFF. The CDR3 region has the DNA TGTGCCAGTAACTCTCGGCAGGTATGGACCGGGGAGCTGTTTTTT.